The clone carrying this T cell receptor beta chain was observed a handful of times. Original data processing: Nucleated cell counts were estimated from reference gene primer amplification. Method: immunoSEQ multiplex PCR; TCRdb's copy keeps in-frame clones and lacks some. D and trimming were read from the DNA, whereas the V and J calls and clone size are those reported in that table. The sample gives around 140,000 clones, more than 75% of which show up once; about 2% is in the top ten. The sample comes from a study of blood T cell repertoires in COVID-19. About the study: Spain, Italy and the United States supplied samples that represented acute and convalescent COVID-19. Sources were T cells, B-cell-depleted T cells, or PBMCs; the material itself was cDNA or gDNA.

V gave up 4 bases and J gave up 4 bases, with 8 bases separating them. The germline V gene has CDR1 SQVTM and CDR2 ANQGSEA. The CDR3 runs 12 residues. The source of this sequence is a man aged 65 to 79 with active COVID-19. V and J are TRBV29-1 and TRBJ1-3; D is perhaps TRBD1 (5 bases). The specimen was peripheral blood. The CDR3 spells CSVARGGNTIYF. DNA for the CDR3: TGCAGCGTTGCCCGGGGGGGAAACACCATATATTTT.